This T cell receptor (beta chain) was obtained from a study of CD4+ T cells in melanoma. By frequency in the sample, this clone is large (0.1 to 1%). TCRdb keeps only in-frame clones here, not all; method: immunoSEQ multiplex PCR. Of roughly 21,000 clones listed, around 80% are singletons. There are 14 residues in the CDR3. Germline CDR1 and CDR2: SGHVS and FQNEAQ. V lost 6 bases and J 2 bases, leaving 13 bases between the germline ends. The rearrangement links TRBV7-8 to TRBJ1-1; perhaps TRBD1 as D (6 bases). The TCR comes from a human donor with melanoma. CDR3 bases: TGTGCCAGCAGGGCGGGACACTCAAACACTGAAGCTTTCTTT. This encodes CASRAGHSNTEAFF.